This record looks at one T cell receptor beta chain sequence and its context. This specimen belongs to a study of blood T cell repertoires in COVID-19. Overall study context: Sites across the United States, Italy and Spain contributed samples from acute and convalescent COVID-19. In each case, the material was cDNA or gDNA derived from T cells, B-cell-depleted T cells, or PBMCs.

Measured with immunoSEQ multiplex PCR; TCRdb has only the in-frame clones, and not every one. This sample yields 350,000 to 450,000 clones, of which 80% to 90% are seen a single time; around 1.1% belongs to the top ten. Participants' reported clinical history set cohort assignment. Resolution of symptoms, clearance, or two negative PCRs was present in recovered Cohort 3 donors. V lost 7 bases to trimming and J lost 3 bases; unmatched junction nucleotides: 5. CDR3 length: 13 amino acids. The germline V gene has CDR1 ENHRY and CDR2 SYGVKD. Material: PBMCs or T cells enriched from blood (not recorded which). The receptor was derived from a man under 40 who had recovered from COVID-19. The V and J genes are TRBV10-3 and TRBJ1-1, with 7 positions matching TRBD1. This CDR3 is CAITSDRHTEAFF. For the CDR3, the DNA is TGTGCCATCACCTCGGACAGGCACACTGAAGCTTTCTTT.